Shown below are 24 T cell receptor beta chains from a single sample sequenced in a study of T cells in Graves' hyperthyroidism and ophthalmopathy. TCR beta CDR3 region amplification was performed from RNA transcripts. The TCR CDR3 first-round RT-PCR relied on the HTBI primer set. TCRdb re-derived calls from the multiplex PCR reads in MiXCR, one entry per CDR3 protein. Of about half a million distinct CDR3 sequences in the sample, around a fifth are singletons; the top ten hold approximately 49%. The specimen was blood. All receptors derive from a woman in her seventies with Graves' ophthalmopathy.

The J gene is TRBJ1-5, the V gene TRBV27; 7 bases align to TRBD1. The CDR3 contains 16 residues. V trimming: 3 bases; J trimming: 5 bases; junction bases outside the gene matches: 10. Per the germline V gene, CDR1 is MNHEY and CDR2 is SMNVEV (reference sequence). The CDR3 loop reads CASSFRGVTGDQPQHF. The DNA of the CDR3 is TGTGCCAGCAGTTTCCGTGGGGTTACAGGGGATCAGCCCCAGCATTTT.

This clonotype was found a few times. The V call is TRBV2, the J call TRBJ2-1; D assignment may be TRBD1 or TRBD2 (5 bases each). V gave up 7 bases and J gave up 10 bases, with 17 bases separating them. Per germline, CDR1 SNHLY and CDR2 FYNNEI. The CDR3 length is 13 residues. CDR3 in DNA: TGTGCCAGCACCCCGGGACGTGTTATCGAGCAGTTCTTC. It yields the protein CASTPGRVIEQFF.

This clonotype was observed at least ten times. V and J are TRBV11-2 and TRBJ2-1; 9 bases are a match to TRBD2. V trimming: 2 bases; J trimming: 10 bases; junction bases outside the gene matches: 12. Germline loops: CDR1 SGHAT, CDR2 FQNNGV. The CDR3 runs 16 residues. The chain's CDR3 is CASSLFWREGLGEQFF. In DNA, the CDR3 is TGTGCCAGCAGCTTATTTTGGCGGGAGGGCCTCGGCGAGCAGTTCTTC. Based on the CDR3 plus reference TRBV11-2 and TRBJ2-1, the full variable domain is EAGVAQSPRYKIIEKRQSVAFWCNPISGHATLYWYQQILGQGPKLLIQFQNNGVVDDSQLPKDRFSAERLKGVDSTLKIQPAKLEDSAVYLCASSLFWREGLGEQFFGPGTRLTVL.

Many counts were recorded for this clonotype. CDR3 in DNA: TGTGCCAGCAGCTCCAGTGGGACCGGGGAGCTGTTTTTT. Protein product: CASSSSGTGELFF. V usage is TRBV7-2 and J usage is TRBJ2-2; unclear D gene. This CDR3 region has 13 residues. Germline V CDR1 and CDR2: SGHTA, FQGNSA. The V and J ends lost 4 bases and 5 bases respectively, with 8 bases between them.

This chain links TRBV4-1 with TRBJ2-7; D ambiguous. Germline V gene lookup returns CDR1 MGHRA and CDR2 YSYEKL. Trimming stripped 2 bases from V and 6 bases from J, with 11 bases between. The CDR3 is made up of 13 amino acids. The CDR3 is CASSQTPTTEQYF. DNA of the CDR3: TGCGCCAGCAGCCAAACCCCCACTACCGAGCAGTACTTC.

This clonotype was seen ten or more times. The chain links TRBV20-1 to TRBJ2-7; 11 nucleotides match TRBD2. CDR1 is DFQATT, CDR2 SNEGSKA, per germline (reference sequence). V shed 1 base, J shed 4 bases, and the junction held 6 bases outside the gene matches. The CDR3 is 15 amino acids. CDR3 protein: CSARVRLAGKYEQYF. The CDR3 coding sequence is TGCAGTGCTAGAGTTAGACTAGCGGGAAAGTACGAGCAGTACTTC.

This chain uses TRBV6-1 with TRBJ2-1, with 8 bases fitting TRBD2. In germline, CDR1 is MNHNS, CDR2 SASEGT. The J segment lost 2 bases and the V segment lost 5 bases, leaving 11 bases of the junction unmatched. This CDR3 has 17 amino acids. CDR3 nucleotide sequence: TGTGCCAGCAGTAACACTCGACTAGCGACAACCTACAATGAGCAGTTCTTC. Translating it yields CASSNTRLATTYNEQFF.

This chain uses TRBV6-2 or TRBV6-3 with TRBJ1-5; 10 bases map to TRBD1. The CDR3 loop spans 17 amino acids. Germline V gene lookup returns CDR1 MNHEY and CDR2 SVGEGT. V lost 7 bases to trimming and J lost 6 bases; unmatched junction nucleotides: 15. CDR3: CASNRGRQGARGQPQHF. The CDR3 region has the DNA TGTGCCAGCAATCGGGGTCGACAGGGGGCGCGCGGTCAGCCCCAGCATTTT.

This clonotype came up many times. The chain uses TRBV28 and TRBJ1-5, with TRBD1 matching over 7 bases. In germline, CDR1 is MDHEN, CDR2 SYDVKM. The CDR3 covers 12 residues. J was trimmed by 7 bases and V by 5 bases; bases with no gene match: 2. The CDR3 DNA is TGTGCCAGCAGTGCAGGGGGACAGCCCCAGCATTTT. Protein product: CASSAGGQPQHF.

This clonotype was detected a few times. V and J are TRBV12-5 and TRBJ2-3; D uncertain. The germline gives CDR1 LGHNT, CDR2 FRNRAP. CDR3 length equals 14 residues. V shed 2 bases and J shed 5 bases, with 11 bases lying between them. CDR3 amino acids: CASGLSPLQDTQYF. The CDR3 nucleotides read TGTGCTAGTGGTTTGAGTCCTCTCCAAGATACGCAGTATTTT.

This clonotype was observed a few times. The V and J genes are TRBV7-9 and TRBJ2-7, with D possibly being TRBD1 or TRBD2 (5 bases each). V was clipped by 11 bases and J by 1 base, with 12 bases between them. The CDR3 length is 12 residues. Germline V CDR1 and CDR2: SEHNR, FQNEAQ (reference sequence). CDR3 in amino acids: CAGNGGSYEQYF. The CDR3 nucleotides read TGTGCCGGGAATGGGGGATCCTACGAGCAGTACTTC.

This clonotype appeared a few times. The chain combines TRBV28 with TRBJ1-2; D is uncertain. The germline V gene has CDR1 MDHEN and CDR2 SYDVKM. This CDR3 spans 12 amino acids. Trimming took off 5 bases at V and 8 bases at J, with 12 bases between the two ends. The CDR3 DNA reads TGTGCCAGCAGTCGGACGGGAGGGGGCTACACCTTC. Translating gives CASSRTGGGYTF.

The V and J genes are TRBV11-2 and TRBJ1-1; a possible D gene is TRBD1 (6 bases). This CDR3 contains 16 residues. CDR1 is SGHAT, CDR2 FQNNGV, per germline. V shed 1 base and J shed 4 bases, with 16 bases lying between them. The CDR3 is CASSLAPPPGATEAFF. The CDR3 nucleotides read TGTGCCAGCAGCTTAGCCCCACCCCCAGGGGCCACTGAAGCTTTCTTT.

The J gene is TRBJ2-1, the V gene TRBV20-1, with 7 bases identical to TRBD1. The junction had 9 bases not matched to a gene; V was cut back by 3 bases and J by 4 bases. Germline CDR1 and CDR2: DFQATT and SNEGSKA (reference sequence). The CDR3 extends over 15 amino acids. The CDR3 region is CSARVRGMGYNEQFF. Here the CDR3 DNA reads TGCAGTGCTAGGGTCAGGGGGATGGGGTACAATGAGCAGTTCTTC.

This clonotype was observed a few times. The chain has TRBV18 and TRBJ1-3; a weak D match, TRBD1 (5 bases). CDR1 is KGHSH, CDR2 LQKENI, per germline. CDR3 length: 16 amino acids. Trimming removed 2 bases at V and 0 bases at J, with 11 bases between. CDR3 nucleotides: TGTGCCAGCTCACCATATGGGGGAGACTCTGGAAACACCATATATTTT. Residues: CASSPYGGDSGNTIYF.

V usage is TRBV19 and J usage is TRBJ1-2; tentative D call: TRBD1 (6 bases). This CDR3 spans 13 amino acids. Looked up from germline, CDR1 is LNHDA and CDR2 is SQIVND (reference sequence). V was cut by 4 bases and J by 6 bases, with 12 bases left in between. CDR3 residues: CASSRDILDGYTF. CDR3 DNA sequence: TGTGCCAGTAGTAGGGACATTTTAGATGGCTACACCTTC.

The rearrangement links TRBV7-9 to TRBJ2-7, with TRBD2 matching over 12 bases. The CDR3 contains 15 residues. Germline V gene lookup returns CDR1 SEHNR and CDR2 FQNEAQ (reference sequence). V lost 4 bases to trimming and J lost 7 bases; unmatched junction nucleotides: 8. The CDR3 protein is CASSSSGRASQEQYF. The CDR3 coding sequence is TGTGCCAGCAGCTCTAGCGGGAGGGCCTCTCAAGAGCAGTACTTC.

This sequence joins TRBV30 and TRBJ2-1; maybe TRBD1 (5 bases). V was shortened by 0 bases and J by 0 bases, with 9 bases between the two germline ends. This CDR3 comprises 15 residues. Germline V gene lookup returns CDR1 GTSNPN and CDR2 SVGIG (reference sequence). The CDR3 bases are TGTGCCTGGAGTGTTGGACAAAGCTCCTACAATGAGCAGTTCTTC. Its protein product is CAWSVGQSSYNEQFF.

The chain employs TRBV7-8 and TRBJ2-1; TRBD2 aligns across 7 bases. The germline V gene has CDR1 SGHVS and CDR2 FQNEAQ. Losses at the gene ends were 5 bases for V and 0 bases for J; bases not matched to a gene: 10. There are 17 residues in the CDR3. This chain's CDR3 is CASSRTTSARSYNEQFF. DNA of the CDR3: TGTGCCAGCAGCCGAACTACTAGCGCCCGCTCCTACAATGAGCAGTTCTTC.

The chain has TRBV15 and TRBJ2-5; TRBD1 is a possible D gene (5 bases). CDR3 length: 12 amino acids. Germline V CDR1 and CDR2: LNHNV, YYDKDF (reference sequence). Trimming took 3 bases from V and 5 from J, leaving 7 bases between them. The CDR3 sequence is CATSRAGETQYF. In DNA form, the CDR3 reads TGTGCCACCAGCAGGGCAGGGGAGACCCAGTACTTC.

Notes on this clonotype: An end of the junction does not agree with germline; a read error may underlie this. The CDR3 sequence is CAGSPAGGADTGELFF. The CDR3 region has the DNA TGTGCCGGCAGCCCGGCGGGGGGCGCGGACACCGGGGAGCTGTTTTTT. The rearrangement uses TRBV11-3 and TRBJ2-2; 8 bases fit TRBD2. The CDR3 has 16 residues. The germline gives CDR1 SGHNT, CDR2 YENEEA.

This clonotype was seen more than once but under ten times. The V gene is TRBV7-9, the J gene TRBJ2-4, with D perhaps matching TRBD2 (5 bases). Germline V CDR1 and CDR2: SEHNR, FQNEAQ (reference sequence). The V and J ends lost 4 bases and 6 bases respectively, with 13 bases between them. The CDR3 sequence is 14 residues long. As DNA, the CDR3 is TGTGCCAGCAGCTCTCATGGTGGAGGAAACATTCAGTACTTC. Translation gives CASSSHGGGNIQYF.

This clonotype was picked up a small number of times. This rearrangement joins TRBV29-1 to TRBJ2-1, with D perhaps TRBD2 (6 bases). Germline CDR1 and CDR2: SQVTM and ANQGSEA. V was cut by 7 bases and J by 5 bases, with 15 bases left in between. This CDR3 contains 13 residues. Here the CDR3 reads CSARRGTNNEQFF. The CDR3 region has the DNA TGCAGCGCACGGAGGGGCACCAACAATGAGCAGTTCTTC.

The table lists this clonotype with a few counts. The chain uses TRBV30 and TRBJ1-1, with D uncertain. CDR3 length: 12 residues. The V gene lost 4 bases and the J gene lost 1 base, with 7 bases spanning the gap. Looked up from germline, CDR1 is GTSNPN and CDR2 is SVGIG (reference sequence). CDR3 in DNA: TGTGCCTGGAAGTCCCGGAACACTGAAGCTTTCTTT. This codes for CAWKSRNTEAFF.